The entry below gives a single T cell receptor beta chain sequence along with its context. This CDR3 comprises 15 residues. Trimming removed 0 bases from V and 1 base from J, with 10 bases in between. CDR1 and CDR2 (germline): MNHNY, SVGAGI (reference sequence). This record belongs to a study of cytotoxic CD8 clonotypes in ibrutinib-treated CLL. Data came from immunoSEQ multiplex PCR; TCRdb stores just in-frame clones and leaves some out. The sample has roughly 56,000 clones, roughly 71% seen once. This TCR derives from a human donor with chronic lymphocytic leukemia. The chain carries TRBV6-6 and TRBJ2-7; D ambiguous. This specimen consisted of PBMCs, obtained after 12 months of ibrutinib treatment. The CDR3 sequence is CASSYSAGYSYEQYF. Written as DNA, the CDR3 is TGTGCCAGCAGTTACTCGGCAGGCTATTCCTACGAGCAGTACTTC.